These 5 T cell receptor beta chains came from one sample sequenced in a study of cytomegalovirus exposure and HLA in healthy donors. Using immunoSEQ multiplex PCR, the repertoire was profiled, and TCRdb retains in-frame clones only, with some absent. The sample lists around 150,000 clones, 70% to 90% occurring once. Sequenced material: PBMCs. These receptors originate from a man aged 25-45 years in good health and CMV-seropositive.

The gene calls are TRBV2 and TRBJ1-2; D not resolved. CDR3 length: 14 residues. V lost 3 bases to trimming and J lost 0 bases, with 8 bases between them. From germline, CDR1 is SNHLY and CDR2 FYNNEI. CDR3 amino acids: CASSEWRTNYGYTF. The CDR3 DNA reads TGTGCCAGCAGTGAGTGGCGGACTAACTATGGCTACACCTTC.

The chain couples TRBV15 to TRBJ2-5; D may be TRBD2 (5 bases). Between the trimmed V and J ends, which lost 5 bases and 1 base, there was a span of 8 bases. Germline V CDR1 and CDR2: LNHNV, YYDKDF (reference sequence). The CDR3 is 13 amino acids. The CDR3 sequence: CATSRGFQETQYF. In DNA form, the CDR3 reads TGTGCCACCAGCCGGGGATTCCAAGAGACCCAGTACTTC.

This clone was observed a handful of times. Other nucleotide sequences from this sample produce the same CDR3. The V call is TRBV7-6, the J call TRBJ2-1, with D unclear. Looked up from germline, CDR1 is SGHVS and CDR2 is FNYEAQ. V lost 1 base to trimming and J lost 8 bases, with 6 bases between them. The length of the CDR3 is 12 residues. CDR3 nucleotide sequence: TGTGCCAGCAGCTTAGGGCTTGATGAGCAGTTCTTC. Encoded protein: CASSLGLDEQFF.

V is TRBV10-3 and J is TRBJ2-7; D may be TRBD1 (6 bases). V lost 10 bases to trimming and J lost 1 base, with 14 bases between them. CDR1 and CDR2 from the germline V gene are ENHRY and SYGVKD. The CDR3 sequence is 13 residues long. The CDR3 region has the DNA TGTGCCACCAAAGAAGGGACATCCTACGAGCAGTACTTC. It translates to CATKEGTSYEQYF.

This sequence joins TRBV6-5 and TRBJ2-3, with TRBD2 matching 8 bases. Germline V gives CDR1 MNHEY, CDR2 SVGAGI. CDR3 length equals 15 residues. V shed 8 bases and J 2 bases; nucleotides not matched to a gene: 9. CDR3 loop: CASGRAGVSTDTQYF. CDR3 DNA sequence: TGTGCCAGCGGCCGAGCGGGGGTGTCCACAGATACGCAGTATTTT.